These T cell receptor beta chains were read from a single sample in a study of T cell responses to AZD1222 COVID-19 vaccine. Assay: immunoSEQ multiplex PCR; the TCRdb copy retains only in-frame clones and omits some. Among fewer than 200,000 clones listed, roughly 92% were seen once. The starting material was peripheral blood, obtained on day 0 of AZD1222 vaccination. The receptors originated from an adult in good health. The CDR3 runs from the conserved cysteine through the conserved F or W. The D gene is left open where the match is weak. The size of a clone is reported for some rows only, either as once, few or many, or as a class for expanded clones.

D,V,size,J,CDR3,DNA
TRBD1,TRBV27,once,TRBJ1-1,CASRTGRGTEAFF,TGTGCCAGCAGGACAGGGAGGGGCACTGAAGCTTTCTTT
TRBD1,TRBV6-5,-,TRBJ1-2,CASTLGTVYGYTF,TGTGCCAGCACTTTAGGGACAGTCTATGGCTACACCTTC
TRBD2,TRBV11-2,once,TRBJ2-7,CASSSRTSGNEQYF,TGTGCCAGCAGCTCAAGGACTAGCGGCAACGAGCAGTACTTC
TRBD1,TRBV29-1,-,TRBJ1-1,CSAGTGRMSTEAFF,TGCAGCGCCGGGACAGGGCGAATGAGCACTGAAGCTTTCTTT
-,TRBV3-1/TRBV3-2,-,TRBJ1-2,CASSRAGGIHGYTF,TGTGCCAGCAGCCGAGCAGGCGGGATCCATGGCTACACCTTC
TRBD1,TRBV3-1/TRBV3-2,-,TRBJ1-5,CASSQEQGDSDQPQHF,TGTGCCAGCAGCCAAGAACAGGGGGATAGCGATCAGCCCCAGCATTTT
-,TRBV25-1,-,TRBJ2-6,CASSESTPGANVLTF,TGTGCCAGCAGTGAATCTACTCCTGGGGCCAACGTCCTGACTTTC
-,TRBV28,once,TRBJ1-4,CASSPGTTNEKLFF,TGTGCCAGCAGTCCAGGGACAACTAATGAAAAACTGTTTTTT
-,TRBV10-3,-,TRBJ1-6,CAIREAGLASSSPLHF,TGTGCCATCAGGGAGGCCGGCCTGGCGTCTTCTTCACCCCTCCACTTT
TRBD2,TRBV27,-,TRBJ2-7,CASSSGLAGGEDEQYF,TGTGCCAGCAGTTCCGGACTAGCGGGAGGAGAAGACGAGCAGTACTTC
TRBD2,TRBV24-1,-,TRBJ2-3,CATSAPGASGGASTDTQYF,TGTGCCACCAGTGCCCCAGGGGCTAGCGGGGGGGCCTCGACAGATACGCAGTATTTT
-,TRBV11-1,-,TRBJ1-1,CASSLEGDPFTEAFF,TGTGCCAGCAGCTTGGAGGGGGACCCCTTCACTGAAGCTTTCTTT
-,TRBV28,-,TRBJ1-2,CASSMGRLYGYTF,TGTGCCAGCAGTATGGGACGTCTCTATGGCTACACCTTC
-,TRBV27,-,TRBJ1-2,CASSLSRQSWGYTF,TGTGCCAGCAGTTTATCGAGACAGTCCTGGGGCTACACCTTC
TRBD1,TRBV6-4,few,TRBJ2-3,CASSDGQGADTQYF,TGTGCCAGCAGTGACGGACAGGGGGCAGATACGCAGTATTTT
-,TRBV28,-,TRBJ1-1,CASSSFVSNTEAFF,TGTGCCAGCAGTTCCTTCGTATCAAACACTGAAGCTTTCTTT
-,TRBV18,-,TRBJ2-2,CASSPPRTSTGELFF,TGTGCCAGCTCACCCCCCCGGACCTCCACCGGGGAGCTGTTTTTT
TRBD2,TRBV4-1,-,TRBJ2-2,CASSYSGRSGTGELFF,TGCGCCAGCAGCTATAGCGGGAGGAGCGGCACCGGGGAGCTGTTTTTT
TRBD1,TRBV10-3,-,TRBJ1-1,CAITPDRGTEAFF,TGTGCCATCACCCCGGACAGGGGTACAGAAGCTTTCTTT
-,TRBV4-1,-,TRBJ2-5,CASSQGHQETQYF,TGCGCCAGCAGCCAAGGCCACCAAGAGACCCAGTACTTC
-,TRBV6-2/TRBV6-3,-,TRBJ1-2,CASSRGASAIGGYTF,TGTGCCAGCAGCCGGGGGGCCAGCGCTATAGGTGGCTACACCTTC
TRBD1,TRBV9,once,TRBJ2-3,CASSPGRDSNTDTQYF,TGTGCCAGCAGCCCCGGCCGGGACAGCAACACAGATACGCAGTATTTT
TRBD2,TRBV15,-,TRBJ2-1,CATSRGTSGVYEQFF,TGTGCCACCAGCAGAGGGACTAGCGGGGTCTATGAGCAGTTCTTC
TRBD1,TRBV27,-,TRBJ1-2,CASSSIGGQPNYGYTF,TGTGCCAGCAGTTCTATAGGGGGCCAACCTAACTATGGCTACACCTTC
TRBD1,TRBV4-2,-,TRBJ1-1,CASSLTGGNTEAFF,TGTGCCAGCAGCCTGACAGGGGGCAACACTGAAGCTTTCTTT
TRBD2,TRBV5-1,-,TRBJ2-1,CASSLKNSGSMGEQFF,TGCGCCAGCAGCCTCAAAAATAGCGGGAGTATGGGTGAGCAGTTCTTC
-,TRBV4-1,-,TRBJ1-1,CASSQFYMNTEAFF,TGCGCCAGCAGCCAATTCTACATGAACACTGAAGCTTTCTTT
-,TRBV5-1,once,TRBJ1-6,CASSLAPRRLRSQFNSPLHF,TGCGCCAGCAGCTTGGCTCCACGTCGCCTTCGGTCGCAGTTTAATTCACCCCTCCACTTT
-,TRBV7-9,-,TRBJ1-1,CASSLEGRGTEAFF,TGTGCCAGCAGCTTAGAAGGCAGGGGTACTGAAGCTTTCTTT
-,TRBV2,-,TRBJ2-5,CASSRSIKETQYF,TGTGCCAGCAGTCGCAGTATAAAAGAGACCCAGTACTTC
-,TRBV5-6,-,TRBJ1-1,CASSPRTVMNTEAFF,TGTGCCAGCAGCCCCCGGACAGTCATGAACACTGAAGCTTTCTTT
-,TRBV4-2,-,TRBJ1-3,CASSQTRVSGNTIYF,TGTGCCAGCAGCCAAACCAGGGTTTCCGGAAACACCATATATTTT
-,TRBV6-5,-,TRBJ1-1,CASSYSPGGNTEAFF,TGTGCCAGCAGTTACTCACCGGGAGGGAACACTGAAGCTTTCTTT
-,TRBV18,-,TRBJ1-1,CASSPRTGKMNTEAFF,TGTGCCAGCTCACCACGGACTGGGAAGATGAACACTGAAGCTTTCTTT
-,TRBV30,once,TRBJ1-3,CAWSGGNTIYF,TGTGCCTGGAGTGGCGGAAACACCATATATTTT
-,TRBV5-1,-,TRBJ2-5,CASSLMDRLVETQYF,TGCGCCAGCAGCTTGATGGACAGATTGGTAGAGACCCAGTACTTC
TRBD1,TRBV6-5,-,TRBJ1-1,CASSFGQENTEAFF,TGTGCCAGCAGTTTCGGACAGGAGAACACTGAAGCTTTCTTT
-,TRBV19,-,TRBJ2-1,CASSIARSYNEQFF,TGTGCCAGTAGTATTGCCCGCTCCTACAATGAGCAGTTCTTC
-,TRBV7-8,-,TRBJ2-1,CASSLIQLDTQPPHSRYNEQFF,TGTGCCAGCAGCTTAATCCAACTGGACACCCAACCACCCCATAGTCGTTACAATGAGCAGTTCTTC
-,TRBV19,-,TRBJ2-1,CASSINGYEQFF,TGTGCCAGTAGTATAAATGGCTATGAGCAGTTCTTC
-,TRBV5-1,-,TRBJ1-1,CASRGVLMNTEAFF,TGCGCCAGCAGAGGTGTCCTCATGAACACTGAAGCTTTCTTT
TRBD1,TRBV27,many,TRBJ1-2,CASSWTGGKGYTF,TGTGCCAGCAGTTGGACAGGGGGCAAGGGCTACACCTTC
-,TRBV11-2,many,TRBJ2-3,CASSFRTDTQYF,TGTGCCAGCAGCTTTCGCACAGATACGCAGTATTTT
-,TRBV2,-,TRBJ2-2,CASSEGRVTGELFF,TGTGCCAGCAGTGAAGGGAGGGTGACCGGGGAGCTGTTTTTT
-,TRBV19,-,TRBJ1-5,CASSRAGDSNQPQHF,TGTGCCAGTAGTAGGGCAGGGGATAGCAATCAGCCCCAGCATTTT
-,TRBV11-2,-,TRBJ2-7,CASSLNSASSYEQYF,TGTGCCAGCAGCTTAAACTCTGCGAGCTCCTACGAGCAGTACTTC
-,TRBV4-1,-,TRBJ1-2,CASSQDVWGANYGYTF,TGCGCCAGCAGCCAAGATGTTTGGGGGGCTAACTATGGCTACACCTTC
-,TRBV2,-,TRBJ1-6,CASTPGPDSPLHF,TGTGCCAGCACTCCGGGGCCAGATTCACCCCTCCACTTT
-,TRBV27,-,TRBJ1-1,CASRDVVSEAFF,TGTGCCAGCAGGGACGTAGTTTCTGAAGCTTTCTTT
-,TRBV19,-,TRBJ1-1,CASSIGVRNMNTEAFF,TGTGCCAGTAGTATAGGAGTTAGGAACATGAACACTGAAGCTTTCTTT